The clone carrying this TCR beta chain showed up just a few times. Its antigen is unknown. These data belong to a study of CD8+ T cells in alopecia areata. About the research overall: Patients in the treated group were given tofacitinib by mouth, 5 to 10 mg twice a day. Dosing with tofacitinib proceeded for 6 to 18 months, followed by 6 months off drug. Findings and caveats of the study: Mice gave a clearer picture of TCR sharing than patients did, possibly for HLA-related reasons. In lesional scalp, particularly from alopecia totalis/universalis, clonality was higher than in normal scalp.

Reverse transcribed after extraction, RNA yielded cDNA as the sequencing template. Only in-frame clones appear in the TCRdb table, and some are missing; sequencing was by immunoSEQ multiplex PCR. Of some 130,000 clones in the sample, around 49% were seen once. The CDR3 runs 15 residues. V shed 5 bases and J 4 bases; nucleotides not matched to a gene: 10. The germline gives CDR1 LGHNA, CDR2 YNFKEQ. Material: CD8+ T cells sorted from blood, obtained at week 0. This clonotype originated in a human donor with alopecia areata. This rearrangement joins TRBV4-2 to TRBJ1-1; the match to TRBD1 covers 7 bases. The CDR3 DNA follows: TGTGCCAGCAGCGCCCGGACAGGAAGTATCACTGAAGCTTTCTTT. As protein: CASSARTGSITEAFF.